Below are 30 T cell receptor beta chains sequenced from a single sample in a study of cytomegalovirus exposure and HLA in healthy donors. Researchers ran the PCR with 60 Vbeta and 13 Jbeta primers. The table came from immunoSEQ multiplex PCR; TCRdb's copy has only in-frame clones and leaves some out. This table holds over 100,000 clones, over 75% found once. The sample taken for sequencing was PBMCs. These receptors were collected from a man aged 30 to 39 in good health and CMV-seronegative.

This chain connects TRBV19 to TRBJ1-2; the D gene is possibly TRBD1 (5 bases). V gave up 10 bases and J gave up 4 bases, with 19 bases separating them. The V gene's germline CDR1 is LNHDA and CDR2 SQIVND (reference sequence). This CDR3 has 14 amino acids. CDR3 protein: CATWGEGASYGYTF. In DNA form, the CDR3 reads TGTGCCACGTGGGGGGAGGGAGCGTCCTATGGCTACACCTTC.

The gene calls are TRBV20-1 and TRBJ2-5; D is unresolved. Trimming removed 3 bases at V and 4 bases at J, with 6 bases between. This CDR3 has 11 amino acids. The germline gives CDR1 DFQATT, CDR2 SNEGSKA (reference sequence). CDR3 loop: CSASPLETQYF. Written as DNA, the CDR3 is TGCAGTGCTAGCCCACTAGAGACCCAGTACTTC.

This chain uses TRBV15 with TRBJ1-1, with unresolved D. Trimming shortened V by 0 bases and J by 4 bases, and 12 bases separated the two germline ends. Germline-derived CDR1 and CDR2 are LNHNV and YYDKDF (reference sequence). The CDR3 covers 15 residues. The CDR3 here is CATSRDFLEGTEAFF. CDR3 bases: TGTGCCACCAGCAGAGATTTTTTGGAGGGCACTGAAGCTTTCTTT.

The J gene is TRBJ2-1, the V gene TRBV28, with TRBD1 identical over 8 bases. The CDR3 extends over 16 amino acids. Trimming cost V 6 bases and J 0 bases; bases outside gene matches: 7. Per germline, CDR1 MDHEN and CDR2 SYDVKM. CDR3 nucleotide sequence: TGTGCCAGCAGCCCTACTACAGGGGGCTCCTACAATGAGCAGTTCTTC. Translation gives CASSPTTGGSYNEQFF.

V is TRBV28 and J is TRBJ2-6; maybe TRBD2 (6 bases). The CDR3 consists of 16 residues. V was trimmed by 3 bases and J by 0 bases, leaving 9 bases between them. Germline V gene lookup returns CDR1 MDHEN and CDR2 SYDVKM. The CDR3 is CASSLGGSSGANVLTF. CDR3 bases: TGTGCCAGCAGTTTGGGGGGTAGCTCTGGGGCCAACGTCCTGACTTTC.

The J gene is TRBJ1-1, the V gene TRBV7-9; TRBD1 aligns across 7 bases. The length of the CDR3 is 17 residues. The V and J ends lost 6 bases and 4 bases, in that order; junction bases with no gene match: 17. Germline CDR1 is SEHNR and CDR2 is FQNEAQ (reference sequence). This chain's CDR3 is CASRPRTGLGIPTEAFF. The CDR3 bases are TGTGCCAGCAGGCCCCGGACAGGTCTGGGGATACCCACTGAAGCTTTCTTT.

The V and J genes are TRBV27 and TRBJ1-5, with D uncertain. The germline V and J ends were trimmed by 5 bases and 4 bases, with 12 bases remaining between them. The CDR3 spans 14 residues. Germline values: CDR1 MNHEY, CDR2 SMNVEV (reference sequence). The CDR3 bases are TGTGCCAGCAGTCTACTCTCGGGAAATCAGCCCCAGCATTTT. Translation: CASSLLSGNQPQHF.

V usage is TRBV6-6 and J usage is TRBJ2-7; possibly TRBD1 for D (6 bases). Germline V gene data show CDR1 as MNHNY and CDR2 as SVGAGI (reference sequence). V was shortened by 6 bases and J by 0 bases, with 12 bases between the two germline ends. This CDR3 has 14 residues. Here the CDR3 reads CASSQGHLSYEQYF. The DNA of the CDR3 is TGTGCCAGCAGCCAGGGGCACCTCTCCTACGAGCAGTACTTC.

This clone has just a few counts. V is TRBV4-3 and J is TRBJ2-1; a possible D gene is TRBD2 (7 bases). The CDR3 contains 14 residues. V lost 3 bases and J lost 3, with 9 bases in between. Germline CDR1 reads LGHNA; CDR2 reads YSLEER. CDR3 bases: TGCGCCAGCAGCCAGGGGGGGCTCTACAATGAGCAGTTCTTC. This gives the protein CASSQGGLYNEQFF.

CDR3 in DNA: TGTGCCAGCAGCCTAAACACAGGGGCCGCGCCCTACGAGCAGTACTTC. Its translation is CASSLNTGAAPYEQYF. The chain employs TRBV7-2 and TRBJ2-7, with TRBD1 matching 7 bases. Per germline, CDR1 SGHTA and CDR2 FQGNSA. This CDR3 has 16 amino acids. The junction had 12 bases not matched to a gene; V was cut back by 5 bases and J by 2 bases. The complete variable domain, with remaining parts taken from reference TRBV7-2 and TRBJ2-7, reads GAGVSQSPSNKVTEKGKDVELRCDPISGHTALYWYRQSLGQGLEFLIYFQGNSAPDKSGLPSDRFSAERTGGSVSTLTIQRTQQEDSAVYLCASSLNTGAAPYEQYFGPGTRLTVT.

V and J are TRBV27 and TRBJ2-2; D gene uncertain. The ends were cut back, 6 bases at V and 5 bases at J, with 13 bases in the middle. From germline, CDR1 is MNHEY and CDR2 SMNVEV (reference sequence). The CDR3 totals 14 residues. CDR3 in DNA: TGTGCCAGCAGACTCCTCCCGGGTACCGGGGAGCTGTTTTTT. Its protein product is CASRLLPGTGELFF.

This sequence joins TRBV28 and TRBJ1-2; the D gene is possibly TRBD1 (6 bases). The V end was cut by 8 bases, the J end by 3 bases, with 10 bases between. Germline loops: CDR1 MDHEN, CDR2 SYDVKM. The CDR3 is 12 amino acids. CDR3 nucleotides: TGTGCCAGCGTGGACAGCTACTATGGCTACACCTTC. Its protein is CASVDSYYGYTF.

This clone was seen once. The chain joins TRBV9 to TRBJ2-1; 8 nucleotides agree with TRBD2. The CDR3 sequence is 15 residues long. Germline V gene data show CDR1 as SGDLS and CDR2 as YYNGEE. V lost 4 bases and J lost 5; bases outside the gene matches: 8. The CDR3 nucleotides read TGTGCCAGCAGCCCGCCTTGGACTAGCCACAATGAGCAGTTCTTC. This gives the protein CASSPPWTSHNEQFF.

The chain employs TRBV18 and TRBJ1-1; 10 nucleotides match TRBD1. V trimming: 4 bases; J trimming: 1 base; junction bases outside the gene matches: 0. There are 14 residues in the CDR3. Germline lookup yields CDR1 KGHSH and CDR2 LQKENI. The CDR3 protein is CASSRQGANTEAFF. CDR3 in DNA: TGTGCCAGCTCACGACAGGGGGCGAACACTGAAGCTTTCTTT. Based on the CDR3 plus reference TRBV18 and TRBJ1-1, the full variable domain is NAGVMQNPRHLVRRRGQEARLRCSPMKGHSHVYWYRQLPEEGLKFMVYLQKENIIDESGMPKERFSAEFPKEGPSILRIQQVVRGDSAAYFCASSRQGANTEAFFGQGTRLTVV.

The CDR3 reads CASSPSPEGETQYF. CDR3 in DNA: TGTGCCAGCTCACCAAGCCCGGAGGGGGAGACCCAGTACTTC. This chain connects TRBV18 to TRBJ2-5; tentative D call: TRBD2 (6 bases). Germline CDR1 reads KGHSH; CDR2 reads LQKENI. The ends were cut back, 2 bases at V and 5 bases at J, with 12 bases in the middle. The CDR3 sequence is 14 residues long.

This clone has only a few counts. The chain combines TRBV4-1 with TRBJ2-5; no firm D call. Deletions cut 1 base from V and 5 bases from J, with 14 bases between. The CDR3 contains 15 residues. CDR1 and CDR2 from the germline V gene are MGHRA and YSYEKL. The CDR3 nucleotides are TGCGCCAGCAGCCAAGGGCCCCCTAGGTGGGAGACCCAGTACTTC. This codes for CASSQGPPRWETQYF.

CDR3 in amino acids: CASRGTGDYNSPLHF. The CDR3 DNA sequence: TGTGCCAGCAGGGGGACAGGGGACTATAATTCACCCCTCCACTTT. This sequence joins TRBV25-1 and TRBJ1-6; 10 nucleotides line up with TRBD1. Losses at the gene ends were 6 bases for V and 3 bases for J; bases not matched to a gene: 2. The CDR3 runs 15 residues. CDR1 is MGHDK and CDR2 is SYGVNS in the germline V gene. The complete variable domain, with remaining parts taken from reference TRBV25-1 and TRBJ1-6, reads EADIYQTPRYLVIGTGKKITLECSQTMGHDKMYWYQQDPGMELHLIHYSYGVNSTEKGDLSSESTVSRIRTEHFPLTLESARPSHTSQYLCASRGTGDYNSPLHFGNGTRLTVT.

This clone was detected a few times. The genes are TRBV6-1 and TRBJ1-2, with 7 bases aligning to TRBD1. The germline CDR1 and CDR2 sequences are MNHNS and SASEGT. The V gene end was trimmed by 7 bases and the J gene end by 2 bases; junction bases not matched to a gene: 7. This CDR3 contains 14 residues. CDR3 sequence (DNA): TGTGCCAGCAATGGGGGACAGTTAAACTATGGCTACACCTTC. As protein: CASNGGQLNYGYTF.

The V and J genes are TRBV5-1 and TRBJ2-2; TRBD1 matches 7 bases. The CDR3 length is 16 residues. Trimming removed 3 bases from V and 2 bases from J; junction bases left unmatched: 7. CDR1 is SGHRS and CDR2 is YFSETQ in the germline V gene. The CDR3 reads CASSSTRDRNTGELFF. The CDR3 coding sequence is TGCGCCAGCAGCTCCACCCGGGACAGAAACACCGGGGAGCTGTTTTTT. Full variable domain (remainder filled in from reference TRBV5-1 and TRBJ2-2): KAGVTQTPRYLIKTRGQQVTLSCSPISGHRSVSWYQQTPGQGLQFLFEYFSETQRNKGNFPGRFSGRQFSNSRSEMNVSTLELGDSALYLCASSSTRDRNTGELFFGEGSRLTVL.

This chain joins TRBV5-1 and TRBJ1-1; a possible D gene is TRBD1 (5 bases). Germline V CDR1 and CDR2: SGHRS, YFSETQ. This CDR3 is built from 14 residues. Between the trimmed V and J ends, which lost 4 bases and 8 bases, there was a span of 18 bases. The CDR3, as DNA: TGCGCCAGCAGCCACGACCCAAGGGGTTCAGAAGCTTTCTTT. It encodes CASSHDPRGSEAFF.

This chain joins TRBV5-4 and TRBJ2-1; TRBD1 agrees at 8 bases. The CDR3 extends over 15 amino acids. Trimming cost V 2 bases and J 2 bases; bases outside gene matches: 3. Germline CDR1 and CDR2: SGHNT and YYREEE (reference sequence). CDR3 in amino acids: CASSFPGGAYNEQFF. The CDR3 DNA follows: TGTGCCAGCAGCTTCCCAGGGGGCGCCTACAATGAGCAGTTCTTC. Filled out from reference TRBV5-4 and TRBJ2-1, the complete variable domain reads ETGVTQSPTHLIKTRGQQVTLRCSSQSGHNTVSWYQQALGQGPQFIFQYYREEENGRGNFPPRFSGLQFPNYSSELNVNALELDDSALYLCASSFPGGAYNEQFFGPGTRLTVL.

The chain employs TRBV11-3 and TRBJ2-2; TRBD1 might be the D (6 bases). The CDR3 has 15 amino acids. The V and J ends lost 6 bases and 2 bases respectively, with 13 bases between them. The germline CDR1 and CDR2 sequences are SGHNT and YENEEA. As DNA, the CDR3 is TGTGCCAGCAGTCCCCAGGGACATAACACCGGGGAGCTGTTTTTT. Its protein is CASSPQGHNTGELFF.

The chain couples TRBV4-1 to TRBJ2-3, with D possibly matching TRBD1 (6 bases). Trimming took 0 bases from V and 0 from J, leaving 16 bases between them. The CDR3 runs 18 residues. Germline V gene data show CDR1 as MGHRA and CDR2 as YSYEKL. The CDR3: CASSQDHGQLRSTDTQYF. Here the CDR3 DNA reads TGCGCCAGCAGCCAAGATCATGGACAGCTTCGAAGCACAGATACGCAGTATTTT.

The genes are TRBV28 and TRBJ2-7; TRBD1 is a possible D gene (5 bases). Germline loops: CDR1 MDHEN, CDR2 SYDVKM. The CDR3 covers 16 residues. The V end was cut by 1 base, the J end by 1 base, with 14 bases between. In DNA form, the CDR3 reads TGTGCCAGCAGTTTATTACTGACAGATCCTTCCTACGAGCAGTACTTC. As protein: CASSLLLTDPSYEQYF.

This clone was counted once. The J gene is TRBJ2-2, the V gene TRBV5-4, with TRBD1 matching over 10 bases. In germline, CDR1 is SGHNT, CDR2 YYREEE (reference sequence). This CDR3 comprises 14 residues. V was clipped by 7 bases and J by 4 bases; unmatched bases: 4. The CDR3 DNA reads TGTGCCAGCGGCGGGACAGGGGCCACCGGGGAGCTGTTTTTT. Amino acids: CASGGTGATGELFF.

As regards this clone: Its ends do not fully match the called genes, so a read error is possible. CDR3 residues: CASTAVPGANGLTF. Written as DNA, the CDR3 is TGTGCCAGCACGGCCGTGCCTGGGGCCAACGGCCTGACTTTC. The chain uses TRBV7-8 and TRBJ2-6; maybe TRBD1 (5 bases). Germline V gene lookup returns CDR1 SGHVS and CDR2 FQNEAQ. The CDR3 spans 14 residues.

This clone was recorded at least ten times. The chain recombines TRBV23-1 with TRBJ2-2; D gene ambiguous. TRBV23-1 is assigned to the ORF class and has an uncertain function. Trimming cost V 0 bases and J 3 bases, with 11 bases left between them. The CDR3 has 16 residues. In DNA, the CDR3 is TGCGCCAGCAGTCAATCAAGAACGAGTTACACCGGGGAGCTGTTTTTT. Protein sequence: CASSQSRTSYTGELFF.

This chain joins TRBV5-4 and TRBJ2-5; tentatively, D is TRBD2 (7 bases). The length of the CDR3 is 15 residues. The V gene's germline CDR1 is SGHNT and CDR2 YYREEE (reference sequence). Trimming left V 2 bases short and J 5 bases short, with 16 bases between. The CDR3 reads CASSLNGGLRETQYF. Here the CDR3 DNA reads TGTGCCAGCAGCTTAAACGGGGGGCTTCGGGAGACCCAGTACTTC.

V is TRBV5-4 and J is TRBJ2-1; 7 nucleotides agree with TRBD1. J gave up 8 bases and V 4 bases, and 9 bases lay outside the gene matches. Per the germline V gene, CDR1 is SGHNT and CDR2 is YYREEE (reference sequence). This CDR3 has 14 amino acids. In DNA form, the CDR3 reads TGTGCCAGCAGCCTTAAGACAGGGAGCGATGAGCAGTTCTTC. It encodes CASSLKTGSDEQFF.

The CDR3 region has the DNA TGCGCCAGCAGCCAGTCCCTAGCTCTCCAATCTTATGAGCAGTTCTTC. Translated, it gives CASSQSLALQSYEQFF. The chain joins TRBV4-3 to TRBJ2-1; D possibly corresponds to TRBD2 (5 bases). Trimming took 3 bases from V and 8 from J, leaving 20 bases between them. The CDR3 contains 16 residues. The germline V gene has CDR1 LGHNA and CDR2 YSLEER.